Shown below are 27 T cell receptor beta chains from a single sample sequenced in a study of neurological immune-mediated disorders. TCRdb analysed the 5' RACE reads with MiXCR anew, one entry per CDR3 protein. The data show under 75,000 distinct CDR3 sequences, 3% to 3.5% seen once. The sequenced sample was PBMCs. The receptor source for this set is a woman aged 55-69 years with multiple sclerosis.

This clonotype was detected many times. The genes are TRBV11-2 and TRBJ1-1; D remains ambiguous. Looked up from germline, CDR1 is SGHAT and CDR2 is FQNNGV. Between the trimmed V and J ends, which lost 6 bases and 4 bases, there was a span of 9 bases. The CDR3 extends over 12 amino acids. The DNA of the CDR3 is TGTGCCAGCAGGAGTTTGGGCACTGAAGCTTTCTTT. Its protein is CASRSLGTEAFF.

This clonotype was seen a handful of times. The rearrangement joins TRBV5-1 to TRBJ2-7; TRBD1 matches at 7 bases. The CDR3 has 13 residues. Per germline, CDR1 SGHRS and CDR2 YFSETQ. V dropped 4 bases and J dropped 7; count of bases not matched to a gene: 8. The CDR3 bases are TGCGCCAGCAGCGAAGGACAGGTTACAGAGCAGTACTTC. It translates to CASSEGQVTEQYF.

This clonotype has ten or more counts. The CDR3 loop reads CASSPGVAGRSEQYF. The CDR3 DNA is TGTGCCAGCTCACCAGGGGTTGCGGGAAGGAGCGAGCAGTACTTC. J is TRBJ2-7 and V is TRBV18, with D perhaps matching TRBD2 (6 bases). Germline CDR1 is KGHSH and CDR2 is LQKENI. This CDR3 is 15 amino acids long. The V end was cut by 2 bases, the J end by 6 bases, with 17 bases between.

In this sample, this clonotype turned up many times. The chain employs TRBV20-1 and TRBJ2-7; D possibly corresponds to TRBD2 (5 bases). Trimming removed 5 bases at V and 6 bases at J, with 26 bases between. Germline CDR1 and CDR2: DFQATT and SNEGSKA (reference sequence). The length of the CDR3 is 16 residues. The CDR3 spells CSASRGAKAVRSEQYF. CDR3 coding DNA: TGCAGTGCTTCCCGGGGAGCGAAAGCGGTTCGGAGCGAGCAGTACTTC.

The table lists this clonotype with many counts. The V gene is TRBV20-1, the J gene TRBJ2-3; weak D call: TRBD1 (6 bases). The CDR3 has 12 residues. V shed 6 bases and J shed 7 bases, with 14 bases lying between them. Germline CDR1 reads DFQATT; CDR2 reads SNEGSKA (reference sequence). In nucleotides, the CDR3 is TGCAGTGCGAGACTACAGGGACATACGCAGTATTTT. Encoded protein: CSARLQGHTQYF.

This clonotype was recorded many times. The V gene is TRBV5-1, the J gene TRBJ2-6; TRBD1 is a possible D gene (5 bases). Between the trimmed V and J ends, which lost 4 bases and 1 base, there was a span of 6 bases. Germline-derived CDR1 and CDR2 are SGHRS and YFSETQ. The CDR3 length is 14 residues. The CDR3 is CASSPGSGANVLTF. The CDR3 DNA follows: TGCGCCAGCAGCCCAGGGTCTGGGGCCAACGTCCTGACTTTC.

This clonotype was counted many times. This rearrangement joins TRBV9 to TRBJ2-7; 8 nucleotides agree with TRBD1. CDR1 and CDR2 (germline): SGDLS, YYNGEE. The V and J ends lost 3 bases and 3 bases, in that order; junction bases with no gene match: 8. CDR3 size: 15 residues. The CDR3 region is CASSAGQEQYYEQYF. DNA for the CDR3: TGTGCCAGCAGCGCGGGACAGGAGCAGTACTACGAGCAGTACTTC.

This clonotype was seen ten or more times. V gene TRBV28 combines with J gene TRBJ1-2; 7 positions agree with TRBD1. The V gene end was trimmed by 6 bases and the J gene end by 9 bases; junction bases not matched to a gene: 10. Germline loops: CDR1 MDHEN, CDR2 SYDVKM. The CDR3 contains 13 residues. The CDR3 here is CASRTGKTISYTF. CDR3 nucleotides: TGTGCCAGCAGGACAGGGAAGACGATCAGCTACACCTTC.

Many counts were recorded for this clonotype. The chain recombines TRBV9 with TRBJ1-5; no clear D gene. Germline V gene sequence: CDR1 SGDLS, CDR2 YYNGEE. V was pared by 2 bases and J by 11 bases, with 11 bases between. This CDR3 is 12 amino acids long. In nucleotides, the CDR3 is TGTGCCAGCAGCGTCCTGGGAGGGACCCAGCATTTT. Translated, it gives CASSVLGGTQHF.

This clonotype has more than one count but fewer than ten. V is TRBV11-2 and J is TRBJ2-3; no reliable D call. Germline V gives CDR1 SGHAT, CDR2 FQNNGV. The CDR3 covers 17 residues. With 1 base removed from V and 4 bases from J, the gap between germline ends came to 18 bases. Written as DNA, the CDR3 is TGTGCCAGCAGCTTAGGCCAGACTTTAATGGGCGCAGATACGCAGTATTTT. Its translation: CASSLGQTLMGADTQYF.

The chain has TRBV20-1 and TRBJ1-1; tentatively, D is TRBD1 (6 bases). The germline V gene has CDR1 DFQATT and CDR2 SNEGSKA (reference sequence). Trimming shortened V by 0 bases and J by 0 bases, and 23 bases separated the two germline ends. The CDR3 runs 19 residues. The CDR3 DNA reads TGCAGTGCTAGAGACCTAGCGGGGGCCCTGGGAACGATGAACACTGAAGCTTTCTTT. Its translation is CSARDLAGALGTMNTEAFF.

This clonotype was detected many times. The J gene is TRBJ2-7, the V gene TRBV7-9; 9 bases match TRBD1. The CDR3 extends over 15 amino acids. Germline lookup yields CDR1 SEHNR and CDR2 FQNEAQ (reference sequence). V lost 5 bases and J lost 3; bases outside the gene matches: 8. The DNA for the CDR3 is TGTGCCAGCAGCCGGACAGGGGATTGGGGCTACGAGCAGTACTTC. It specifies CASSRTGDWGYEQYF.

This clonotype has ten or more counts. V and J are TRBV5-5 and TRBJ2-1; D is ambiguous. V lost 2 bases to trimming and J lost 5 bases, with 8 bases between them. From germline, CDR1 is SGHKS and CDR2 YYEKEE (reference sequence). This CDR3 contains 13 residues. The CDR3 DNA reads TGTGCCAGCAGCTTATGGCAGGACAATGAGCAGTTCTTC. Amino acid sequence: CASSLWQDNEQFF.

This clonotype was found many times. The gene calls are TRBV4-3 and TRBJ2-3; D remains ambiguous. The CDR3 is 18 residues long. V gave up 0 bases and J gave up 0 bases, with 16 bases separating them. Germline V CDR1 and CDR2: LGHNA, YSLEER. In nucleotides, the CDR3 is TGCGCCAGCAGCCAAGATATCCCAAGGTCTATTAGCACAGATACGCAGTATTTT. Amino acids: CASSQDIPRSISTDTQYF.

This clonotype was detected a few times. A read error is possible here, since a much larger clone lies one base away. This chain joins TRBV5-1 and TRBJ1-1; D unresolved. V was shortened by 3 bases and J by 2 bases, with 14 bases between the two germline ends. Germline CDR1 is SGHRS and CDR2 is YFSETQ. The CDR3 extends over 15 amino acids. The CDR3 coding sequence is TGCGCCAGCAGCTCGCAAACTGGCGGAAACACTGAAGCTTTCTTT. Translation gives CASSSQTGGNTEAFF. Full variable domain (outside the CDR3, taken from reference TRBV5-1 and TRBJ1-1): KAGVTQTPRYLIKTRGQQVTLSCSPISGHRSVSWYQQTPGQGLQFLFEYFSETQRNKGNFPGRFSGRQFSNSRSEMNVSTLELGDSALYLCASSSQTGGNTEAFFGQGTRLTVV.

This clonotype was picked up a small number of times. The chain joins TRBV3-1 to TRBJ1-6; no reliable D call. The germline gives CDR1 LGHDT, CDR2 YNNKEL (reference sequence). The V end was cut by 5 bases, the J end by 12 bases, with 14 bases between. This CDR3 has 13 residues. This CDR3 is CASSKGWREPLHF. The CDR3 DNA reads TGTGCCAGCAGCAAAGGCTGGAGGGAACCCCTCCACTTT.

This clonotype ranks as medium-sized (0.01 to 0.1%). The chain has TRBV5-1 and TRBJ2-2; 13 bases agree with TRBD2. The V gene's germline CDR1 is SGHRS and CDR2 YFSETQ. The CDR3 consists of 15 residues. V lost 3 bases, J lost 5 bases, and 1 base stayed unmatched. DNA for the CDR3: TGCGCCAGCAGCTGGGGACTAGCGGGGACCGGGGAGCTGTTTTTT. Protein sequence: CASSWGLAGTGELFF.

This clonotype was seen repeatedly, ten times or more. The V call is TRBV12-3 or TRBV12-4, the J call TRBJ1-5, with unresolved D. The CDR3 consists of 12 residues. Between the trimmed V and J ends, which lost 2 bases and 7 bases, there was a span of 6 bases. The chain's CDR3 is CASSLRRQPQHF. CDR3 DNA: TGTGCCAGCAGTTTAAGAAGACAGCCCCAGCATTTT.

This clonotype came up many times. The chain links TRBV6-6 to TRBJ1-1, with TRBD1 as a possible D gene (6 bases). This CDR3 has 16 amino acids. Per germline, CDR1 MNHNY and CDR2 SVGAGI (reference sequence). The germline V and J ends were trimmed by 4 bases and 3 bases, with 18 bases remaining between them. CDR3 loop: CASSLSGGWWHTEAFF. The CDR3, as DNA: TGTGCCAGCAGTTTGTCCGGGGGCTGGTGGCACACTGAAGCTTTCTTT.

This clonotype was detected ten times or more. The CDR3 coding sequence is TGTGCCAGCAGCCCCGGGACACCCTCAAGGCAGTACTTC. Residues: CASSPGTPSRQYF. The J gene is TRBJ2-7, the V gene TRBV14; the D gene is possibly TRBD1 (6 bases). Germline-derived CDR1 and CDR2 are SGHDN and FVKESK. V was clipped by 4 bases and J by 9 bases, with 16 bases between them. The CDR3 consists of 13 residues.

This clonotype was seen at least ten times. The rearrangement uses TRBV20-1 and TRBJ2-4, with 7 bases fitting TRBD2. Per the germline V gene, CDR1 is DFQATT and CDR2 is SNEGSKA (reference sequence). The V and J ends lost 6 bases and 1 base, in that order; junction bases with no gene match: 3. This CDR3 is built from 13 residues. Written as DNA, the CDR3 is TGCAGTGCCGGGGGAGGGGCCAAAAACATTCAGTACTTC. Its protein is CSAGGGAKNIQYF.

This clonotype was seen repeatedly, ten times or more. This sequence joins TRBV9 and TRBJ1-6, with D hard to call. The length of the CDR3 is 17 residues. V lost 0 bases and J 0 bases, leaving 10 bases between the germline ends. From germline, CDR1 is SGDLS and CDR2 YYNGEE. CDR3 residues: CASSVEVRSSYNSPLHF. As DNA, the CDR3 is TGTGCCAGCAGCGTAGAGGTGAGGAGCTCCTATAATTCACCCCTCCACTTT.

This clonotype has ten or more counts. The chain has TRBV12-3 or TRBV12-4 and TRBJ1-2; 11 nucleotides line up with TRBD1. This CDR3 region has 16 residues. Trimming took 3 bases from V and 5 from J; bases not matched to a gene: 8. This chain's CDR3 is CASSFSGQGVLYGYTF. CDR3 DNA sequence: TGTGCCAGCAGTTTTTCGGGACAGGGGGTTCTATATGGCTACACCTTC.

This clonotype was detected many times. The chain links TRBV5-5 to TRBJ1-5, with D perhaps TRBD1 (6 bases). Per germline, CDR1 SGHKS and CDR2 YYEKEE (reference sequence). Trimming shortened V by 0 bases and J by 3 bases, and 13 bases separated the two germline ends. This CDR3 is 16 amino acids long. The CDR3: CASSLAGAVNNQPQHF. Written as DNA, the CDR3 is TGTGCCAGCAGCTTGGCAGGGGCTGTTAACAATCAGCCCCAGCATTTT.

The rearrangement uses TRBV5-1 and TRBJ2-3; a weak D match, TRBD2 (6 bases). The CDR3 consists of 14 residues. Germline lookup yields CDR1 SGHRS and CDR2 YFSETQ. Trimming took off 3 bases at V and 4 bases at J, with 12 bases between the two ends. This CDR3 reads CASSSSTGADTQYF. The CDR3, as DNA: TGCGCCAGCAGCTCCTCAACGGGGGCAGATACGCAGTATTTT.

This clonotype was recorded many times. This chain connects TRBV27 to TRBJ1-6, with 10 bases identical to TRBD1. V was clipped by 7 bases and J by 14 bases; unmatched bases: 14. CDR1 and CDR2 from the germline V gene are MNHEY and SMNVEV (reference sequence). The CDR3 totals 15 residues. The CDR3 DNA sequence: TGTGCCAGCACCTCCCGGGACAGGGGCATAAGGGCCCTCCACTTT. Its protein product is CASTSRDRGIRALHF.

This clonotype was observed at least ten times. This chain links TRBV5-1 with TRBJ2-5; D possibly corresponds to TRBD2 (6 bases). Between the trimmed V and J ends, which lost 2 bases and 4 bases, there was a span of 15 bases. This CDR3 is 15 amino acids long. The germline V gene encodes CDR1 SGHRS and CDR2 YFSETQ. This chain's CDR3 is CASSFRGAGRETQYF. The CDR3, as DNA: TGCGCCAGCAGCTTTAGGGGTGCGGGGCGAGAGACCCAGTACTTC. Drawing the rest from reference TRBV5-1 and TRBJ2-5, the complete variable domain is KAGVTQTPRYLIKTRGQQVTLSCSPISGHRSVSWYQQTPGQGLQFLFEYFSETQRNKGNFPGRFSGRQFSNSRSEMNVSTLELGDSALYLCASSFRGAGRETQYFGPGTRLLVL.